These T cell receptor beta chains were read from a single sample in a study of T cells in Graves' hyperthyroidism and ophthalmopathy. TCRdb re-called the multiplex PCR reads through MiXCR, storing one row per CDR3 protein. The repertoire holds more than 500,000 distinct CDR3 sequences, with more than 45% as singletons. The sequenced sample was peripheral blood or thyroid tissue (not recorded which). These receptors all come from an adult woman with Graves' disease, either hyperthyroidism or ophthalmopathy (not recorded which). The CDR3 runs from the conserved cysteine through the conserved F or W. D genes are given only for firm matches. A clone size is listed for some rows: how often the clone was seen (once, few, many), or a class if it is expanded.

TRBD1	TRBV15	few	TRBJ1-2	CATSRGDREVGYTF	TGTGCCACCAGCAGAGGGGACAGGGAAGTTGGCTACACCTTC
NA	TRBV14	many	TRBJ1-4	CASSQDLGSSLFF	TGTGCCAGCAGCCAAGATCTCGGCAGCTCGCTGTTTTTT
TRBD2	TRBV13	NA	TRBJ2-7	CASSSGTSGDSYEQYF	TGTGCCAGCAGCAGCGGCACTAGCGGGGACTCCTACGAGCAGTACTTC
NA	TRBV2	NA	TRBJ2-7	CASRVTQSIYEQYF	TGTGCCAGCAGGGTGACACAAAGTATCTACGAGCAGTACTTC
NA	TRBV10-3	once	TRBJ2-7	CAISLGPGQYF	TGTGCCATCAGCCTAGGACCGGGACAGTACTTC
NA	TRBV7-9	many	TRBJ1-1	CASSLGLSEAFF	TGTGCCAGCAGCCTCGGGTTGTCCGAAGCTTTCTTT
NA	TRBV29-1	many	TRBJ1-1	CSVEDLRTEAFF	TGCAGCGTTGAAGATTTGAGAACTGAAGCTTTCTTT
NA	TRBV20-1	few	TRBJ1-2	CSASEQGNYGYTF	TGCAGTGCTAGCGAGCAGGGTAACTATGGCTACACCTTC
TRBD1	TRBV2	NA	TRBJ2-5	CAWSPGQGETQYF	TGTGCCTGGAGCCCGGGACAGGGAGAGACCCAGTACTTC
NA	TRBV15	NA	TRBJ1-3	CATSRGPNPWGTGNTIYF	TGTGCCACCAGCAGAGGTCCGAACCCATGGGGAACTGGAAACACCATATATTTT
NA	TRBV29-1	NA	TRBJ1-5	CSFSNQPQHF	TGCAGCTTTAGCAATCAGCCCCAGCATTTT
NA	TRBV6-1	NA	TRBJ2-7	CASSSLGHEQHF	TGTGCCAGCAGCTCCTTGGGTCACGAGCAGCACTTC
TRBD1	TRBV19	once	TRBJ2-6	CASRSLGDRGYSGANVLTF	TGTGCCAGTAGATCCCTCGGGGACAGGGGGTACTCTGGGGCCAACGTCCTGACTTTC
TRBD1	TRBV6-6	few	TRBJ1-2	CASSPGQGFAYTF	TGTGCCAGCAGCCCGGGACAGGGTTTCGCCTACACCTTC
NA	TRBV19	NA	TRBJ1-5	CASSILQGPQPQHF	TGTGCCAGTAGTATCCTCCAGGGCCCTCAGCCCCAGCATTTT
NA	TRBV20-1	many	TRBJ2-6	CSARAYQISGANVLTF	TGCAGTGCTAGAGCTTATCAGATCTCCGGGGCCAACGTCCTGACTTTC
TRBD1	TRBV19	NA	TRBJ1-1	CASSPGTGQGVAEAFF	TGTGCCAGTAGCCCTGGGACAGGACAGGGGGTCGCTGAAGCTTTCTTT
NA	TRBV15	once	TRBJ1-5	CATRGPDQPQHF	TGTGCCACCAGGGGGCCCGACCAGCCCCAGCATTTT
TRBD2	TRBV11-2	NA	TRBJ2-2	CASSPLVAGTGELFF	TGTGCCAGCAGCCCCCTAGTAGCGGGCACCGGGGAGCTGTTTTTT
TRBD1	TRBV20-1	NA	TRBJ1-5	CSADGQGNQPQHF	TGCAGTGCTGACGGACAGGGAAATCAGCCCCAGCATTTT
NA	TRBV14	many	TRBJ1-1	CASSQDSVNTEAFF	TGTGCCAGCAGCCAAGATTCGGTGAACACTGAAGCTTTCTTT
TRBD1	TRBV2	few	TRBJ1-5	CASSSAGQGSNQPQHF	TGTGCCAGCAGTTCAGCGGGACAGGGGAGCAATCAGCCCCAGCATTTT